The 21 T cell receptor beta chains presented below share a single source sample, sequenced in a study of CD8 T cells in Susac syndrome. A quantity of about 0.45 to 1 ug RNA underwent reverse transcription using random hexamers. TCRdb independently ran MiXCR on the immunoSEQ multiplex PCR reads; one entry per CDR3 protein. The profile covers fewer than 350,000 distinct CDR3 sequences, with roughly 85% appearing a single time and 0.21% taken by the ten largest. The sequenced sample consisted of CD8+ T cells from PBMCs. The receptors were sampled from a human donor with multiple sclerosis.

The chain has TRBV2 and TRBJ2-6; D is unresolved. The CDR3 extends over 15 amino acids. Germline CDR1 SNHLY, CDR2 FYNNEI. V lost 3 bases to trimming and J lost 2 bases, with 8 bases between them. This CDR3 reads CASSEGYTGANVLTF. As DNA, the CDR3 is TGTGCCAGCAGTGAGGGGTACACTGGGGCCAACGTCCTGACTTTC.

This clonotype was observed a few times. The chain carries TRBV7-9 and TRBJ2-7, with 11 bases matching TRBD2. This CDR3 comprises 15 residues. V was pared by 4 bases and J by 5 bases, with 7 bases of the junction left unmatched. CDR1 is SEHNR, CDR2 FQNEAQ, per germline (reference sequence). CDR3 DNA: TGTGCCAGCAGCTGGGGACTAGCGGAGAGCAACGAGCAGTACTTC. It is translated as CASSWGLAESNEQYF.

The genes are TRBV4-1 and TRBJ2-1, with 11 bases aligning to TRBD2. This CDR3 contains 16 residues. Trimming removed 3 bases from V and 8 bases from J; junction bases left unmatched: 9. The germline V gene encodes CDR1 MGHRA and CDR2 YSYEKL. This CDR3 is CASSQVRLAGGDEQFF. The CDR3 nucleotides read TGCGCCAGCAGCCAGGTTAGGCTAGCGGGAGGCGATGAGCAGTTCTTC.

The chain combines TRBV14 with TRBJ2-1; either TRBD1 or TRBD2 may supply D (5 bases each). The CDR3 spans 13 residues. The V gene's germline CDR1 is SGHDN and CDR2 FVKESK. Trimming took 6 bases from V and 8 from J, leaving 14 bases between them. For the CDR3, the DNA is TGTGCCAGCAGGCGCCTCGGGGACCATGAGCAGTTCTTC. Translation: CASRRLGDHEQFF.

J is TRBJ1-2 and V is TRBV7-9; TRBD1 matches 8 bases. The CDR3 has 15 amino acids. Germline V gene sequence: CDR1 SEHNR, CDR2 FQNEAQ (reference sequence). J lost 3 bases, V lost 5 bases, and 8 bases had no gene match. This chain's CDR3 is CASSPSTGGDYGYTF. DNA of the CDR3: TGTGCCAGCAGCCCCTCAACAGGGGGGGACTATGGCTACACCTTC.

This clonotype was seen just once. V is TRBV2 and J is TRBJ1-5; 9 nucleotides align to TRBD1. There are 16 residues in the CDR3. Germline CDR1 reads SNHLY; CDR2 reads FYNNEI. V was pared by 1 base and J by 3 bases, with 4 bases of the junction left unmatched. The CDR3 loop reads CASSEVGTGINQPQHF. DNA of the CDR3: TGTGCCAGCAGTGAAGTGGGGACAGGGATCAATCAGCCCCAGCATTTT.

This clonotype was detected once. This chain connects TRBV5-6 to TRBJ1-1; D is perhaps TRBD1 (6 bases). V was cut by 0 bases and J by 4 bases, with 10 bases left in between. The CDR3 totals 14 residues. Germline CDR1 reads SGHDT; CDR2 reads YYEEEE. The CDR3 sequence is CASSLAQGSTEAFF. The DNA for the CDR3 is TGTGCCAGCAGCTTGGCGCAGGGGAGCACTGAAGCTTTCTTT. Full variable domain (rest looked up from reference TRBV5-6 and TRBJ1-1): DAGVTQSPTHLIKTRGQQVTLRCSPKSGHDTVSWYQQALGQGPQFIFQYYEEEERQRGNFPDRFSGHQFPNYSSELNVNALLLGDSALYLCASSLAQGSTEAFFGQGTRLTVV.

The V call is TRBV6-5, the J call TRBJ1-4, with D unclear. Germline V gene sequence: CDR1 MNHEY, CDR2 SVGAGI. Trimming took 1 base from V and 0 from J, leaving 9 bases between them. The CDR3 totals 16 residues. This CDR3 reads CASSYFRFATNEKLFF. DNA of the CDR3: TGTGCCAGCAGTTACTTCCGCTTCGCAACTAATGAAAAACTGTTTTTT.

The J gene is TRBJ2-7, the V gene TRBV29-1, with D possibly matching TRBD2 (6 bases). The CDR3 runs to 12 residues. Germline CDR1 reads SQVTM; CDR2 reads ANQGSEA. Trimming left V 8 bases short and J 3 bases short, with 14 bases between. The CDR3 region is CSTTGLYYEQYF. CDR3 nucleotides: TGCAGCACCACGGGACTTTACTACGAGCAGTACTTC.

This clonotype is a singleton in its sample. V gene TRBV19 combines with J gene TRBJ2-1; 8 bases are shared with TRBD1. This CDR3 region has 15 residues. V shed 6 bases and J 3 bases; nucleotides not matched to a gene: 7. CDR1 is LNHDA and CDR2 is SQIVND in the germline V gene (reference sequence). CDR3 residues: CASSPPGGDYNEQFF. The CDR3 nucleotides read TGTGCCAGTAGCCCCCCAGGGGGCGACTACAATGAGCAGTTCTTC.

The CDR3 nucleotides are TGTGCCAGCAGTGGACTAGGGAATGAGCAGTTCTTC. Protein sequence: CASSGLGNEQFF. The chain joins TRBV6-2 or TRBV6-3 to TRBJ2-1, with 7 bases fitting TRBD2. CDR1 is MNHEY and CDR2 is SVGEGT in the germline V gene. After removal of 5 bases from V and 7 bases from J, the junction contained 2 bases not matched to a gene. The CDR3 totals 12 residues.

The rearrangement uses TRBV24-1 and TRBJ2-1; D is perhaps TRBD1 or TRBD2 (6 bases each). Germline-derived CDR1 and CDR2 are KGHDR and SFDVKD. CDR3 length: 13 amino acids. The V and J ends lost 7 bases and 12 bases respectively, with 18 bases between them. The CDR3 protein is CATSLGALAAQFF. The CDR3, as DNA: TGTGCCACCAGCCTGGGGGCACTAGCTGCGCAGTTCTTC.

This clonotype was picked up one time. This chain uses TRBV28 with TRBJ1-2, with 7 bases lining up with TRBD1. The CDR3 is 15 residues long. CDR1 and CDR2 (germline): MDHEN, SYDVKM. V shed 5 bases and J 7 bases; nucleotides not matched to a gene: 13. The CDR3 loop reads CASSPDPTGAVGYTF. CDR3 coding DNA: TGTGCCAGCAGTCCAGACCCAACAGGGGCGGTTGGCTACACCTTC.

This chain connects TRBV28 to TRBJ1-5; a possible D gene is TRBD1 (5 bases). This CDR3 has 14 amino acids. The V and J ends lost 2 bases and 6 bases respectively, with 11 bases between them. Germline lookup yields CDR1 MDHEN and CDR2 SYDVKM. This CDR3 reads CASSLHRQVQPQHF. Here the CDR3 DNA reads TGTGCCAGCAGTTTACACAGGCAGGTTCAGCCCCAGCATTTT.

CDR3 DNA: TGCAGTGCCCCCAGTACGGAGTTAATAGGGAACTATGGCTACACCTTC. Translating it yields CSAPSTELIGNYGYTF. J is TRBJ1-2 and V is TRBV20-1, with no clear D. Trimming removed 6 bases at V and 2 bases at J, with 22 bases between. The CDR3 length is 16 residues. Looked up from germline, CDR1 is DFQATT and CDR2 is SNEGSKA (reference sequence).

The rearrangement joins TRBV5-6 to TRBJ2-5; D possibly corresponds to TRBD2 (7 bases). V was cut by 6 bases and J by 4 bases, with 16 bases left in between. Germline V gene lookup returns CDR1 SGHDT and CDR2 YYEEEE. The CDR3 runs to 14 residues. CDR3 loop: CASTVTGGRETQYF. CDR3 sequence (DNA): TGTGCCAGCACCGTGACGGGGGGCCGAGAGACCCAGTACTTC.

J is TRBJ2-3 and V is TRBV7-9; perhaps TRBD1 as D (6 bases). The CDR3 is 16 amino acids. Germline loops: CDR1 SEHNR, CDR2 FQNEAQ (reference sequence). V lost 1 base, J lost 6 bases, and 17 bases lay in between. DNA for the CDR3: TGTGCCAGCAGCTTAGGGGACACGGCCACGCGGGATACGCAGTATTTT. It specifies CASSLGDTATRDTQYF.

The chain's CDR3 is CSARRLLAGYNEQFF. Written as DNA, the CDR3 is TGCAGTGCTAGACGGTTACTAGCGGGATACAATGAGCAGTTCTTC. The V gene is TRBV20-1, the J gene TRBJ2-1, with 10 bases matching TRBD2. J gave up 4 bases and V 2 bases, and 5 bases lay outside the gene matches. The CDR3 runs to 15 residues. Germline CDR1 reads DFQATT; CDR2 reads SNEGSKA (reference sequence).

This clonotype was seen a handful of times. The chain links TRBV7-8 to TRBJ2-7, with D perhaps TRBD1 (5 bases). Trimming removed 4 bases from V and 2 bases from J, with 24 bases in between. CDR1 SGHVS and CDR2 FQNEAQ come from the germline V gene. The length of the CDR3 is 18 residues. This CDR3 reads CASSSEAGSGLRAYEQYF. The CDR3 nucleotides read TGTGCCAGCAGCTCAGAGGCAGGGTCTGGTTTACGGGCCTACGAGCAGTACTTC.

The rearrangement links TRBV7-9 to TRBJ2-1; 7 nucleotides agree with TRBD1. The ends lost 5 bases at V and 6 bases at J; junction bases unmatched: 10. Germline V lookup: CDR1 SEHNR, CDR2 FQNEAQ (reference sequence). CDR3 length: 15 amino acids. This CDR3 is CASSDTGQASNEQFF. The CDR3 region has the DNA TGTGCCAGCAGCGATACCGGACAGGCGAGCAATGAGCAGTTCTTC.

DNA for the CDR3: TGTGCCAGCAGCTTAGAGCGGGGAACGGACACTGAAGCTTTCTTT. It codes for CASSLERGTDTEAFF. The chain couples TRBV7-9 to TRBJ1-1; D not resolved. The ends were cut back, 1 base at V and 3 bases at J, with 12 bases in the middle. This CDR3 spans 15 amino acids. The germline V gene has CDR1 SEHNR and CDR2 FQNEAQ (reference sequence).